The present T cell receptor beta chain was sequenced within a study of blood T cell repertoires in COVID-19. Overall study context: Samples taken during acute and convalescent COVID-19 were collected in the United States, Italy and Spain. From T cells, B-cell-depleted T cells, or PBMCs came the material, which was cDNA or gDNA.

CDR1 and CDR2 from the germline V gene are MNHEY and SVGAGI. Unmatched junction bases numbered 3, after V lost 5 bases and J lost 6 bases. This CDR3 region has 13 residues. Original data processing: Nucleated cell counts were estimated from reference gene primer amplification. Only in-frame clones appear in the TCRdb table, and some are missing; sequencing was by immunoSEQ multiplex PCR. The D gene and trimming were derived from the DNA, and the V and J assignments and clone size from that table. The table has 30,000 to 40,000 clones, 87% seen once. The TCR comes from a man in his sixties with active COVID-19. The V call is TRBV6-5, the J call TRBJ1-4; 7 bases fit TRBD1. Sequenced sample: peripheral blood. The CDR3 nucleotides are TGTGCCAGCAGTATAGACAGGGATGAAAAACTGTTTTTT. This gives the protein CASSIDRDEKLFF.